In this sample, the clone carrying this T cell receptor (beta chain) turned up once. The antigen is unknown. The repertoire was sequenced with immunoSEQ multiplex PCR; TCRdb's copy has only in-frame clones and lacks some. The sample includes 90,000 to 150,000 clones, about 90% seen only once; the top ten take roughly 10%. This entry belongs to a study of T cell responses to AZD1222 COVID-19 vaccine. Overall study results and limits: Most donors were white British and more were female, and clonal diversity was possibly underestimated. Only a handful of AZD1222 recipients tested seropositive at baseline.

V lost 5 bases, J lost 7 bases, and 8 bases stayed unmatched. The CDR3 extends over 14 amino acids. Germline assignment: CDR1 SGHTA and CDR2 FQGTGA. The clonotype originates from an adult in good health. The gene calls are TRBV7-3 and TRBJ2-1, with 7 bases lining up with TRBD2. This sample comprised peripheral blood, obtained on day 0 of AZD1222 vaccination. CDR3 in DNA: TGTGCCAGCAGCCGCGGGAGCAGGGAGAATGAGCAGTTCTTC. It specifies CASSRGSRENEQFF.